Given below is one T cell receptor beta chain in context. The antigen remains undetermined. The sample originates from a study of response to subunit inactivated influenza vaccine. This CDR3 has 14 residues. Trimming took off 4 bases at V and 4 bases at J, with 11 bases between the two ends. Whole-study results and caveats: Authors suggested few new T cells are recruited by each seasonal influenza vaccination.

TCRdb used MiXCR to reprocess the RT-PCR reads, holding one entry per CDR3 protein. The data hold hundreds of thousands of distinct CDR3 sequences, with around 20% observed a single time. Source: PBMCs from blood, taken around 5 days after vaccination. This chain uses TRBV12-3 or TRBV12-4 with TRBJ1-5, with D perhaps TRBD1 (6 bases). This receptor was obtained from a man aged 50-60 years who received an inactivated influenza vaccine. The CDR3 coding sequence is TGTGCCAGCAGTTCCGGACAGCAAAATCAGCCCCAGCATTTT. Translated: CASSSGQQNQPQHF.